A selection of T cell receptor beta chains follows, all from one sample in a study of identical twins. One entry per CDR3 protein results from TCRdb running MiXCR on the 5' RACE reads. The table lists 200,000 to 300,000 distinct CDR3 sequences, approximately 6.8% of them singletons. These records were also assigned to another study, of yellow fever vaccine responses in identical twins.

What was sequenced was CD8+ T cells sorted from blood. Receptors were obtained from a woman younger than 35 in good health. The CDR3 runs from the conserved cysteine through the conserved F or W. A D gene is named only where the DNA matches it firmly. Where a row states a size, it is once, few, many or the class of an expanded clone; other rows omit it.

DNA,CDR3,V,size,J,D
TGTGCCAGCAGTTTAGTCAGACAGGGGAACACTGAAGCTTTCTTT,CASSLVRQGNTEAFF,TRBV27,many,TRBJ1-1,TRBD1
TGTGCCAGCAGTGTCTCCCTAGCGGACAGCTCCTACAATGAGCAGTTCTTC,CASSVSLADSSYNEQFF,TRBV2,few,TRBJ2-1,.
TGTGCCAGCAGCTCCCGCGGTCCGCCACCGGAGCAGTTCTTC,CASSSRGPPPEQFF,TRBV14,.,TRBJ2-1,.
TGTGCCAGCAGTCGGGGCGATGTCGGGGGCTCCTACGAGCAGTACTTC,CASSRGDVGGSYEQYF,TRBV7-9,many,TRBJ2-7,.
TGTGTTGTAGGAGGGACGGATAGCAATCAGCCCCAGCATTTT,CVVGGTDSNQPQHF,TRBV7-9,few,TRBJ1-5,.
TGTGCCAGCAGCGGGGACACCCTCAATGAGCAGTTCTTC,CASSGDTLNEQFF,TRBV25-1,.,TRBJ2-1,.
TGTGCCACCAGTGAATCGGACAGGAACTATGGCTACACCTTC,CATSESDRNYGYTF,TRBV24-1,.,TRBJ1-2,TRBD1
TGTGCCAGCAGCCAAGTCGGGGCGACCTACGAGCAGTACTTC,CASSQVGATYEQYF,TRBV3-1,many,TRBJ2-7,.
TGTGCCAGCAGCTCGGACCCGACGGGGGAGCAGTACTTC,CASSSDPTGEQYF,TRBV7-8,.,TRBJ2-7,.
TGTGCCAGCAGTTCGCTAGCGGGGGGGGATACGCAGTATTTT,CASSSLAGGDTQYF,TRBV6-5,.,TRBJ2-3,TRBD2
TGTGCCAGCAGTGGCCGACAGGTTGAAGCTTTCTTT,CASSGRQVEAFF,TRBV2,.,TRBJ1-1,.
TGTGCCAGCAGTGAGGACTACCAAGAGACCCAGTACTTC,CASSEDYQETQYF,TRBV6-1,.,TRBJ2-5,.
TGTGCCAGCAGTCCTAGCGGGAGCCGGAGAGAGCAGTTCTTC,CASSPSGSRREQFF,TRBV6-1,.,TRBJ2-1,TRBD2
TGCAGCGCTAATTCCGGGACAGGATTTGATGATACGCAGTATTTT,CSANSGTGFDDTQYF,TRBV29-1,few,TRBJ2-3,TRBD1
TGTGCCAGCAGCTTTCCTAGCAGGAGCTCCTACAATGAGCAGTTCTTC,CASSFPSRSSYNEQFF,TRBV7-8,.,TRBJ2-1,.
TGCAGTGCTAGAGATGGACGTAGCGGGGGGGGAGAGACCCAGTACTTC,CSARDGRSGGGETQYF,TRBV20-1,.,TRBJ2-5,TRBD2
TGTGCCAGTCAAGTTGGGCCAGCTAACTATGGCTACACCTTC,CASQVGPANYGYTF,TRBV28,many,TRBJ1-2,.
TGTGCCAGCAGGGACGGCACTGAAGCTTTCTTT,CASRDGTEAFF,TRBV7-9,.,TRBJ1-1,.
TGTGCCAGCAGCTTGGTAGCGTCAAGGGACATTCAGTACTTC,CASSLVASRDIQYF,TRBV11-3,few,TRBJ2-4,.
TGTGCCAGCAGCCAAGAAACGGCAAATGAAAAACTGTTTTTT,CASSQETANEKLFF,TRBV4-2,many,TRBJ1-4,.
TGTGCCAGCAGTCCGAGGTTGGGCGGGGAGCTGTTTTTT,CASSPRLGGELFF,TRBV12-3/TRBV12-4,few,TRBJ2-2,.
TGCGCCAGCAGCCAAGCAGGGGGCGGGGAGCCCCAGCATTTT,CASSQAGGGEPQHF,TRBV4-1,many,TRBJ1-5,TRBD1
TGTGCCAGCAAGCGGACAGGGTGGGAGACCCAGTACTTC,CASKRTGWETQYF,TRBV27,.,TRBJ2-5,TRBD1
TGTGCCTCCCGTGAGGGCAGGGCCCATTTGAGCACTGAAGCTTTCTTT,CASREGRAHLSTEAFF,TRBV12-3/TRBV12-4,few,TRBJ1-1,.
TGTGCCAGCAGTCTAGGTTCATGGGTCACTGAAGCTTTCTTT,CASSLGSWVTEAFF,TRBV28,many,TRBJ1-1,.
TGTGCCAGCAGCTTAGACGCAAGCCCCAGACTAGCGGGAGGGGAGACCCAGTACTTC,CASSLDASPRLAGGETQYF,TRBV11-1,.,TRBJ2-5,TRBD2
TGTGCCAGCAGAAACAGACACGAGCCAGCGGGAGAGGGGCAAGAGACCCAGTACTTC,CASRNRHEPAGEGQETQYF,TRBV12-3/TRBV12-4,few,TRBJ2-5,TRBD2
TGTGCCAGCAGCTTGGAGACAGGGACAGGACGCTTTATGAACACTGAAGCTTTCTTT,CASSLETGTGRFMNTEAFF,TRBV5-6,many,TRBJ1-1,TRBD1
TGCGCCAGCAGCCAAGAGGCTGACCTAGTTTTCTCCTACAATGAGCAGTTCTTC,CASSQEADLVFSYNEQFF,TRBV4-1,few,TRBJ2-1,.
TGTGCCAGCAGCTCTCCGGGACTAGCGGGAGACCTCTCCTACAATGAGCAGTTCTTC,CASSSPGLAGDLSYNEQFF,TRBV11-2,.,TRBJ2-1,TRBD2
TGTGCCAGCAGTGTGGGACAGGGTTTCGTCAATGAGCAGTTCTTC,CASSVGQGFVNEQFF,TRBV12-3/TRBV12-4,.,TRBJ2-1,TRBD1